The 22 T cell receptor beta chains below were found in one sample sequenced in a study of cytomegalovirus exposure and HLA in healthy donors. 60 Vbeta and 13 Jbeta primers were used in PCR. The data were produced by immunoSEQ multiplex PCR, yet TCRdb's version contains in-frame clones alone and is incomplete. Of some 200,000 clones detected, 80% appear once; the ten largest clones hold approximately 6.3%. The sample was PBMCs. Source of these receptors: a man between 40 and 49 years old in good health and CMV-seropositive.

The chain recombines TRBV4-2 with TRBJ2-6; D is undetermined. The V end lost 3 bases, the J end lost 11 bases, and 14 bases lay between the germline ends. Germline loops: CDR1 LGHNA, CDR2 YNFKEQ. The CDR3 length is 14 residues. The CDR3 DNA reads TGTGCCAGCAGCCACGCTTCGTTTTCGGACGTCCTGACTTTC. This sequence encodes CASSHASFSDVLTF.

The V call is TRBV13, the J call TRBJ2-1, with 7 positions matching TRBD2. CDR1 is PRHDT, CDR2 FYEKMQ, per germline (reference sequence). The length of the CDR3 is 14 residues. J was trimmed by 3 bases and V by 6 bases; bases with no gene match: 5. CDR3 sequence (DNA): TGTGCCAGCAGACCTAGCGGAGTCTACAATGAGCAGTTCTTC. Protein sequence: CASRPSGVYNEQFF.

The chain combines TRBV11-1 with TRBJ2-5; the match to TRBD2 covers 11 bases. Germline CDR1 reads SGHAT; CDR2 reads FQDESV (reference sequence). Trimming took 3 bases from V and 5 from J; bases not matched to a gene: 5. CDR3 length: 15 amino acids. The CDR3 sequence: CASSFVIAGGETQYF. Written as DNA, the CDR3 is TGTGCCAGCAGCTTCGTTATAGCGGGAGGGGAGACCCAGTACTTC.

The V gene is TRBV6-6, the J gene TRBJ1-1; 10 bases map to TRBD1. V trimming: 4 bases; J trimming: 6 bases; junction bases outside the gene matches: 8. The CDR3 totals 15 residues. Germline CDR1 reads MNHNY; CDR2 reads SVGAGI (reference sequence). CDR3 sequence reads: CASSSRTGGSSEAFF. For the CDR3, the DNA is TGTGCCAGCAGTTCTAGGACAGGGGGTAGTTCTGAAGCTTTCTTT.

This chain links TRBV28 with TRBJ1-1; the D gene is possibly TRBD1 (6 bases). This CDR3 has 11 residues. CDR1 and CDR2 from the germline V gene are MDHEN and SYDVKM. With 8 bases removed from V and 11 bases from J, the gap between germline ends came to 15 bases. The CDR3 protein is CASLGQGLAFF. CDR3 DNA sequence: TGTGCCAGCCTTGGTCAGGGGCTGGCTTTCTTT.

The chain employs TRBV27 and TRBJ2-7, with TRBD1 matching over 7 bases. This CDR3 region has 14 residues. The germline gives CDR1 MNHEY, CDR2 SMNVEV (reference sequence). V dropped 6 bases and J dropped 2; count of bases not matched to a gene: 7. CDR3 coding DNA: TGTGCCAGCAGGGACAACAGGGGCCCCTACGAGCAGTACTTC. This translates into CASRDNRGPYEQYF.

The chain employs TRBV5-1 and TRBJ2-7, with D perhaps TRBD1 (5 bases). Germline values: CDR1 SGHRS, CDR2 YFSETQ. CDR3 size: 17 residues. V shed 4 bases and J shed 5 bases, with 25 bases lying between them. In DNA, the CDR3 is TGCGCCAGCAGCGGCATAAGTCCGACAGCTCCCGGGCACGAGCAGTACTTC. Amino acid sequence: CASSGISPTAPGHEQYF.

The chain carries TRBV10-3 and TRBJ2-7; TRBD1 matches at 7 bases. The CDR3 has 14 amino acids. J gave up 1 base and V 6 bases, and 6 bases lay outside the gene matches. Germline loops: CDR1 ENHRY, CDR2 SYGVKD. The CDR3 nucleotides read TGTGCCATCAGCCTCAGACAGGGATCCTACGAGCAGTACTTC. Its translation is CAISLRQGSYEQYF.

This clone has just one count. Written as DNA, the CDR3 is TGTGCCGGGGACTGCAGTGTCTCTTCTGGCTACACCTTC. This translates into CAGDCSVSSGYTF. V and J are TRBV27 and TRBJ1-2, with D possibly TRBD1 on 5 matching bases. Germline CDR1 MNHEY, CDR2 SMNVEV (reference sequence). V lost 11 bases and J 7 bases, leaving 20 bases between the germline ends. The CDR3 spans 13 residues.

The J gene is TRBJ2-2, the V gene TRBV15, with D possibly matching TRBD2 (7 bases). V lost 5 bases, J lost 4 bases, and 11 bases lay in between. CDR1 and CDR2 from the germline V gene are LNHNV and YYDKDF (reference sequence). CDR3 size: 14 residues. The CDR3 loop reads CATSEGGGTGELFF. The CDR3 DNA follows: TGTGCCACCAGCGAGGGAGGGGGCACCGGGGAGCTGTTTTTT. Filled out from reference TRBV15 and TRBJ2-2, the complete variable domain reads DAMVIQNPRYQVTQFGKPVTLSCSQTLNHNVMYWYQQKSSQAPKLLFHYYDKDFNNEADTPDNFQSRRPNTSFCFLDIRSPGLGDTAMYLCATSEGGGTGELFFGEGSRLTVL.

This clone was recorded once. The rearrangement uses TRBV9 and TRBJ2-5; 10 bases match TRBD2. The germline gives CDR1 SGDLS, CDR2 YYNGEE. The length of the CDR3 is 15 residues. Trimming cost V 4 bases and J 11 bases; bases outside gene matches: 14. Here the CDR3 DNA reads TGTGCCAGCAGCAACGGAGCGGGGGGGATCGGGCGGCAGTACTTC. Residues: CASSNGAGGIGRQYF.

The chain recombines TRBV28 with TRBJ1-5; TRBD1 matches at 10 bases. After removal of 5 bases from V and 9 bases from J, the junction contained 7 bases not matched to a gene. Per the germline V gene, CDR1 is MDHEN and CDR2 is SYDVKM. The CDR3 has 14 residues. The CDR3, as DNA: TGTGCCAGCAGTGCCGGACAGGGGGTATGGCCCCAGCATTTT. This translates into CASSAGQGVWPQHF.

This clone has more than one count but fewer than ten. The rearrangement joins TRBV28 to TRBJ2-7, with 8 bases matching TRBD2. The trim removed 2 bases at V and 3 bases at J, leaving 3 bases unmatched. Germline V gene data show CDR1 as MDHEN and CDR2 as SYDVKM. The CDR3 is made up of 14 amino acids. In nucleotides, the CDR3 is TGTGCCAGCAGTTTAGTACTAGCGGACTACGAGCAGTACTTC. It is translated as CASSLVLADYEQYF.

The rearrangement uses TRBV4-3 and TRBJ2-5, with 8 nucleotides matching TRBD1. The DNA matches TRBJ2-7 better at its end, which makes the J call doubtful. Germline loops: CDR1 LGHNA, CDR2 YSLEER. The CDR3 consists of 15 residues. This CDR3 reads CASSQNQGANYEQYF. The CDR3 bases are TGCGCCAGCAGCCAAAATCAGGGGGCTAACTACGAGCAGTACTTC.

This CDR3 is CASSQTGQAGELFF. In DNA, the CDR3 is TGTGCCAGCAGCCAGACAGGGCAAGCCGGGGAGCTGTTTTTT. The V and J genes are TRBV7-9 and TRBJ2-2; 7 positions agree with TRBD1. Germline V gene sequence: CDR1 SEHNR, CDR2 FQNEAQ (reference sequence). The CDR3 sequence is 14 residues long. J gave up 6 bases and V 5 bases, and 6 bases lay outside the gene matches.

A note on this clone: Other DNA sequences in this sample translate to the same CDR3. The V gene is TRBV18, the J gene TRBJ2-5; maybe TRBD1 (5 bases). The ends were cut back, 6 bases at V and 3 bases at J, with 17 bases in the middle. The CDR3 runs 15 residues. Germline V gives CDR1 KGHSH, CDR2 LQKENI. The CDR3, as DNA: TGTGCCAGCTCCCCCGCCAGTGACAGAAAAGAGACCCAGTACTTC. It translates to CASSPASDRKETQYF.

The rearrangement uses TRBV23-1 and TRBJ1-5; D not resolved. TRBV23-1 is designated an ORF whose function remains uncertain. CDR3 length: 17 residues. V gave up 2 bases and J gave up 0 bases, with 14 bases separating them. The CDR3: CASSQLRTRDSNQPQHF. CDR3 bases: TGCGCCAGCAGTCAACTGAGGACTCGCGATAGCAATCAGCCCCAGCATTTT.

This clone has just one count. J is TRBJ1-1 and V is TRBV27; no clear D gene. This CDR3 has 13 amino acids. Trimming removed 1 base from V and 1 base from J, with 4 bases in between. CDR1 is MNHEY and CDR2 is SMNVEV in the germline V gene (reference sequence). CDR3: CASSLYRNTEAFF. In DNA form, the CDR3 reads TGTGCCAGCAGTTTATACAGGAACACTGAAGCTTTCTTT.

This sequence joins TRBV11-2 and TRBJ2-4; unclear D gene. The length of the CDR3 is 13 residues. Germline V gene sequence: CDR1 SGHAT, CDR2 FQNNGV. V was cut by 4 bases and J by 2 bases, with 6 bases left in between. CDR3 DNA: TGTGCCAGCAGCTCGGGTACCAAAAACATTCAGTACTTC. Its protein is CASSSGTKNIQYF.

The chain links TRBV18 to TRBJ1-5; D unclear. The germline CDR1 and CDR2 sequences are KGHSH and LQKENI. The CDR3 extends over 12 amino acids. Trimming took off 3 bases at V and 8 bases at J, with 8 bases between the two ends. Written as DNA, the CDR3 is TGTGCCAGCTCACCCCCGAGCGAGCCCCAGCATTTT. Protein product: CASSPPSEPQHF.

This clone was found a few times. V is TRBV5-8 and J is TRBJ1-1; D is unclear. V lost 5 bases and J 1 base, leaving 12 bases between the germline ends. This CDR3 has 14 amino acids. Germline V gene lookup returns CDR1 SGHTS and CDR2 YDEGEE. CDR3: CASSQIPGNTEAFF. CDR3 DNA sequence: TGTGCCAGCAGTCAGATCCCAGGGAACACTGAAGCTTTCTTT.

Only one count was recorded for this clone. V gene TRBV7-9 combines with J gene TRBJ1-4; D is ambiguous. This CDR3 spans 15 amino acids. V gave up 5 bases and J gave up 7 bases, with 17 bases separating them. The germline CDR1 and CDR2 sequences are SEHNR and FQNEAQ (reference sequence). The CDR3, as DNA: TGTGCCAGCAGCCTACCCGGGAGTTACCCTGAAAAACTGTTTTTT. Encoded protein: CASSLPGSYPEKLFF.